These T cell receptor beta chains were read from a single sample in a study of blood T cell repertoires in COVID-19. Clones were read by immunoSEQ multiplex PCR, and TCRdb kept only the in-frame ones, dropping some. The profile shows about 61,000 clones, less than 90% of them singletons. The specimen was peripheral blood. Every receptor here comes from an elderly man in a cohort sampled during active COVID-19. The conserved cysteine and the conserved F or W are not part of the CDR3 here. A D gene is named only where the DNA matches it firmly.

d_call: TRBD1
j_call: TRBJ1-1
v_call: TRBV30
cdr3_aa: ASMTGMNTEAF

d_call: NA
j_call: TRBJ2-7
v_call: TRBV5-6
cdr3_aa: ASSYLDRPYEQY

d_call: TRBD1
j_call: TRBJ1-2
v_call: TRBV5-8
cdr3_aa: ASSPDRGNYGYT

d_call: NA
j_call: TRBJ2-3
v_call: TRBV10-1
cdr3_aa: ASSDPGGRGTDTQY

d_call: NA
j_call: TRBJ2-7
v_call: TRBV5-1
cdr3_aa: ASSSDTYSYEQY

d_call: NA
j_call: TRBJ1-3
v_call: TRBV5-8
cdr3_aa: ASSLDRHSGNTIY

d_call: NA
j_call: TRBJ1-3
v_call: TRBV4-2
cdr3_aa: ASSQHGQRPSGNTIY

d_call: TRBD1
j_call: TRBJ1-3
v_call: TRBV18
cdr3_aa: ASSLGTGSSGNTIY

d_call: TRBD1
j_call: TRBJ2-3
v_call: TRBV5-3
cdr3_aa: ARSFRTGGTDTQY

d_call: NA
j_call: TRBJ2-2
v_call: TRBV6-5
cdr3_aa: ASSLTGPGELF

d_call: NA
j_call: TRBJ1-5
v_call: TRBV7-9
cdr3_aa: ASSLASGFNNQPQH

d_call: TRBD2
j_call: TRBJ2-3
v_call: TRBV7-3
cdr3_aa: ASSLAGLAGGQSTDTQY

d_call: TRBD1
j_call: TRBJ1-1
v_call: TRBV5-6
cdr3_aa: ASSNRGGLKAF

d_call: NA
j_call: TRBJ1-1
v_call: TRBV10-2
cdr3_aa: ASSEQGGTEAF

d_call: TRBD1
j_call: TRBJ1-6
v_call: TRBV6-5
cdr3_aa: ASSLDRNSPLH

d_call: NA
j_call: TRBJ2-1
v_call: TRBV6-5
cdr3_aa: ASSYPAGSNEQF

d_call: TRBD2
j_call: TRBJ2-7
v_call: TRBV7-2
cdr3_aa: ASSLAATSGTPYEQY

d_call: NA
j_call: TRBJ2-5
v_call: TRBV10-2
cdr3_aa: ASSVGQNLLKTQY

d_call: NA
j_call: TRBJ2-1
v_call: TRBV5-1
cdr3_aa: ASSFSLSSYNEQF

d_call: TRBD1
j_call: TRBJ1-2
v_call: TRBV18
cdr3_aa: ASSSSTGDGYT

d_call: NA
j_call: TRBJ1-5
v_call: TRBV12-3/TRBV12-4
cdr3_aa: ASSFNSEPQH

d_call: TRBD2
j_call: TRBJ2-7
v_call: TRBV6-6
cdr3_aa: ASRSVRLAAVEQY